Below are 27 T cell receptor beta chains sequenced from a single sample in a study of T cell responses to AZD1222 COVID-19 vaccine. The protocol was immunoSEQ multiplex PCR, while the TCRdb copy is restricted to in-frame clones and leaves out a portion. The table records 150,000 or so clones, about 90% of them present only once. Sequenced material: peripheral blood, taken 28 days after the second AZD1222 dose. The receptors come from an adult who received the AZD1222 COVID-19 vaccine.

This chain joins TRBV27 and TRBJ2-6; 9 nucleotides align to TRBD1. The length of the CDR3 is 19 residues. The germline gives CDR1 MNHEY, CDR2 SMNVEV (reference sequence). The ends lost 5 bases at V and 3 bases at J; junction bases unmatched: 14. The CDR3 loop is CASSLLPTGGLYGANVLTF. CDR3 DNA sequence: TGTGCCAGCAGTCTACTACCAACAGGGGGCCTATATGGGGCCAACGTCCTGACTTTC.

The rearrangement uses TRBV3-1 (or the pseudogene TRBV3-2) and TRBJ1-2; TRBD1 matches 7 bases. Germline CDR1 LGHDT, CDR2 YNNKEL (reference sequence). The CDR3 length is 17 residues. The V gene end was trimmed by 6 bases and the J gene end by 0 bases; junction bases not matched to a gene: 13. CDR3 amino acids: CASSHNRGDLSNYGYTF. The CDR3 DNA reads TGTGCCAGCAGTCATAACAGGGGTGACCTTTCTAACTATGGCTACACCTTC.

The V call is TRBV18, the J call TRBJ1-4; tentative D call: TRBD1 (5 bases). The CDR3 has 14 amino acids. V was clipped by 6 bases and J by 0 bases, with 8 bases between them. Germline CDR1 is KGHSH and CDR2 is LQKENI. CDR3 bases: TGTGCCAGCTCGGCGACAGCAACTAATGAAAAACTGTTTTTT. It yields the protein CASSATATNEKLFF.

The chain is built from TRBV5-4 and TRBJ1-2; the match to TRBD1 covers 9 bases. J gave up 2 bases and V 0 bases, and 2 bases lay outside the gene matches. The germline V gene encodes CDR1 SGHNT and CDR2 YYREEE (reference sequence). This CDR3 is built from 15 residues. The CDR3: CASSLGGTGNYGYTF. In nucleotides, the CDR3 is TGTGCCAGCAGCTTGGGAGGGACAGGGAACTATGGCTACACCTTC. Combining the CDR3 with reference TRBV5-4 and TRBJ1-2 gives the whole variable domain ETGVTQSPTHLIKTRGQQVTLRCSSQSGHNTVSWYQQALGQGPQFIFQYYREEENGRGNFPPRFSGLQFPNYSSELNVNALELDDSALYLCASSLGGTGNYGYTFGSGTRLTVV.

The chain combines TRBV19 with TRBJ1-4; D may be TRBD1 (5 bases). V was shortened by 5 bases and J by 2 bases, with 12 bases between the two germline ends. CDR3 length equals 15 residues. Germline-derived CDR1 and CDR2 are LNHDA and SQIVND (reference sequence). CDR3 in DNA: TGTGCCAGTAGTTCCTTGGGGGTTACTAATGAAAAACTGTTTTTT. Protein sequence: CASSSLGVTNEKLFF.

J is TRBJ1-1 and V is TRBV12-3 or TRBV12-4, with D perhaps TRBD1 (6 bases). Trimming cost V 8 bases and J 6 bases, with 16 bases left between them. The length of the CDR3 is 13 residues. The CDR3 DNA reads as TGTGCCAGCTCCTCAGGGGAAAGGGCTGAAGCTTTCTTT. Protein: CASSSGERAEAFF.

The chain joins TRBV6-1 to TRBJ1-2; D uncertain. From germline, CDR1 is MNHNS and CDR2 SASEGT. The CDR3 contains 13 residues. V lost 1 base to trimming and J lost 3 bases, with 6 bases between them. The CDR3 spells CASSEGYDYGYTF. DNA of the CDR3: TGTGCCAGCAGTGAAGGGTACGACTATGGCTACACCTTC.

The chain uses TRBV12-3 or TRBV12-4 and TRBJ1-1; D gene uncertain. CDR3 length: 11 amino acids. V was pared by 5 bases and J by 7 bases, with 8 bases between. The CDR3 DNA follows: TGTGCCAGCAGTAAGGGATTTGAAGCTTTCTTT. Its protein product is CASSKGFEAFF.

This chain joins TRBV3-1 (or the pseudogene TRBV3-2) and TRBJ2-2; no clear D. In germline, CDR1 is LGHDT, CDR2 YNNKEL (reference sequence). V lost 3 bases, J lost 7 bases, and 12 bases lay in between. CDR3 length equals 14 residues. CDR3 amino acids: CASSHPERGGELFF. The CDR3 DNA reads as TGTGCCAGCAGCCACCCAGAACGAGGCGGGGAGCTGTTTTTT.

The chain carries TRBV27 and TRBJ2-6; 12 bases fit TRBD1. The V and J ends lost 6 bases and 0 bases, in that order; junction bases with no gene match: 6. Germline assignment: CDR1 MNHEY and CDR2 SMNVEV (reference sequence). The CDR3 sequence is 18 residues long. For the CDR3, the DNA is TGTGCCAGCAGAGGGACAGGGGGCTCCCTCTCTGGGGCCAACGTCCTGACTTTC. Amino acids: CASRGTGGSLSGANVLTF.

The CDR3 reads CASSFMHEQYF. The CDR3 DNA reads TGTGCCAGCAGTTTTATGCACGAGCAGTACTTC. The chain has TRBV12-3 or TRBV12-4 and TRBJ2-7; no definite D call. CDR3 length: 11 amino acids. The V gene lost 3 bases and the J gene lost 5 bases, with 5 bases spanning the gap.

V is TRBV6-1 and J is TRBJ1-2; D gene unclear. The CDR3 spans 13 residues. Deletions cut 3 bases from V and 1 base from J, with 6 bases between. The V gene's germline CDR1 is MNHNS and CDR2 SASEGT. CDR3: CASSDGVNYGYTF. As DNA, the CDR3 is TGTGCCAGCAGTGACGGGGTTAACTATGGCTACACCTTC.

The V call is TRBV2, the J call TRBJ1-1, with no clear D. Per the germline V gene, CDR1 is SNHLY and CDR2 is FYNNEI. Deletions cut 6 bases from V and 7 bases from J, with 6 bases between. The CDR3 covers 10 residues. The CDR3 here is CASSGFEAFF. The CDR3 DNA follows: TGTGCCAGCAGCGGCTTTGAAGCTTTCTTT.

V and J are TRBV27 and TRBJ1-1; 10 positions match TRBD1. The V segment lost 5 bases and the J segment 7 bases; nucleotides outside the gene matches: 7. This CDR3 spans 14 amino acids. Germline V gene sequence: CDR1 MNHEY, CDR2 SMNVEV (reference sequence). The CDR3: CASSHDRGQGEAFF. CDR3 in DNA: TGTGCCAGCAGTCACGACAGGGGGCAGGGTGAAGCTTTCTTT.

This clone has just a few counts. This chain uses TRBV10-1 with TRBJ2-7; the D is unclear. With 2 bases removed from V and 4 bases from J, the gap between germline ends came to 12 bases. Germline CDR1 is WNHNN and CDR2 is SYGVQD (reference sequence). The CDR3 totals 14 residues. The CDR3: CASSEDWKSYEQYF. In DNA form, the CDR3 reads TGCGCCAGCAGTGAGGATTGGAAGAGTTACGAGCAGTACTTC.

This rearrangement joins TRBV6-1 to TRBJ1-2; D gene uncertain. CDR1 and CDR2 (germline): MNHNS, SASEGT. V lost 0 bases and J 0 bases, leaving 17 bases between the germline ends. This CDR3 has 18 residues. CDR3 residues: CASSEAIGSALTNYGYTF. The CDR3 nucleotides read TGTGCCAGCAGTGAAGCTATAGGCAGCGCATTAACTAACTATGGCTACACCTTC.

V usage is TRBV11-3 and J usage is TRBJ2-1, with TRBD2 identical over 10 bases. Germline V gives CDR1 SGHNT, CDR2 YENEEA. The CDR3 runs 15 residues. V trimming: 5 bases; J trimming: 5 bases; junction bases outside the gene matches: 6. The CDR3 loop reads CASSGERGGNNEQFF. CDR3 nucleotides: TGTGCCAGCAGCGGAGAGCGGGGGGGTAACAATGAGCAGTTCTTC.

The gene calls are TRBV19 and TRBJ1-4; the D gene is possibly TRBD1 (5 bases). The CDR3 is 14 residues long. The germline gives CDR1 LNHDA, CDR2 SQIVND (reference sequence). Trimming pared 2 bases from V and 7 bases from J, leaving 11 bases between. CDR3: CASSIRQRSEKLFF. CDR3 nucleotide sequence: TGTGCCAGTAGTATAAGACAGCGGAGTGAAAAACTGTTTTTT.

In its sample, this clone was seen once. This chain uses TRBV11-2 with TRBJ2-5; either TRBD1 or TRBD2 may supply D (5 bases each). This CDR3 region has 13 residues. Germline V CDR1 and CDR2: SGHAT, FQNNGV. V was pared by 5 bases and J by 2 bases, with 9 bases between. The CDR3: CASSLWGQETQYF. CDR3 in DNA: TGTGCCAGCAGCCTCTGGGGGCAAGAGACCCAGTACTTC.

V usage is TRBV7-9 and J usage is TRBJ2-6; the D call may be TRBD1 or TRBD2 (5 bases each). The germline V and J ends were trimmed by 2 bases and 0 bases, with 11 bases remaining between them. Germline V gene sequence: CDR1 SEHNR, CDR2 FQNEAQ (reference sequence). The CDR3 spans 17 residues. CDR3: CASSLSDSGSGANVLTF. The CDR3 DNA reads TGTGCCAGCAGCTTAAGCGACAGCGGCTCTGGGGCCAACGTCCTGACTTTC.

The rearrangement links TRBV2 to TRBJ2-5; maybe TRBD2 (6 bases). The CDR3 consists of 14 residues. CDR1 is SNHLY and CDR2 is FYNNEI in the germline V gene. V was shortened by 4 bases and J by 5 bases, with 14 bases between the two germline ends. For the CDR3, the DNA is TGTGCCAGCAGTGGGGCGGGGATCGTTGAGACCCAGTACTTC. Encoded protein: CASSGAGIVETQYF.

The rearrangement uses TRBV11-2 and TRBJ1-1, with 7 bases fitting TRBD1. Trimming removed 6 bases from V and 4 bases from J; junction bases left unmatched: 11. The CDR3 runs to 15 residues. Germline V gene lookup returns CDR1 SGHAT and CDR2 FQNNGV. DNA of the CDR3: TGTGCCAGCAGGATGACCAGGGGGTTGGGCACTGAAGCTTTCTTT. Its translation: CASRMTRGLGTEAFF.

This chain uses TRBV20-1 with TRBJ2-1; no clear D gene. From germline, CDR1 is DFQATT and CDR2 SNEGSKA (reference sequence). The CDR3 totals 15 residues. V was clipped by 3 bases and J by 5 bases, with 17 bases between them. The CDR3 loop is CSASRPQDPHNEQFF. DNA of the CDR3: TGCAGTGCTAGTCGGCCCCAGGACCCTCACAATGAGCAGTTCTTC.

This clone has only a few counts. The V call is TRBV6-6, the J call TRBJ2-7; D is ambiguous. With 3 bases removed from V and 0 bases from J, the gap between germline ends came to 12 bases. The CDR3 spans 15 residues. Germline values: CDR1 MNHNY, CDR2 SVGAGI (reference sequence). The CDR3 DNA is TGTGCCAGCAGTTATCGGCCTGATGTCTCCTACGAGCAGTACTTC. Residues: CASSYRPDVSYEQYF.

The chain employs TRBV6-5 and TRBJ1-1; D not resolved. V was shortened by 6 bases and J by 2 bases, with 13 bases between the two germline ends. Germline-derived CDR1 and CDR2 are MNHEY and SVGAGI. This CDR3 is built from 14 residues. CDR3 nucleotides: TGTGCCAGCAGACAATATTATCGAAACACTGAAGCTTTCTTT. Its protein product is CASRQYYRNTEAFF.

This chain uses TRBV12-3 or TRBV12-4 with TRBJ1-1; D is undetermined. The CDR3 loop spans 13 amino acids. Between the trimmed V and J ends, which lost 5 bases and 3 bases, there was a span of 10 bases. The CDR3 DNA is TGTGCCAGCAGTCCGCAGGTTGACACTGAAGCTTTCTTT. It codes for CASSPQVDTEAFF.

The rearrangement joins TRBV18 to TRBJ1-1; D remains ambiguous. This CDR3 spans 16 amino acids. Per germline, CDR1 KGHSH and CDR2 LQKENI. V gave up 0 bases and J gave up 4 bases, with 15 bases separating them. CDR3 nucleotide sequence: TGTGCCAGCTCACCACCATCGGGAGGGTTGGGCACTGAAGCTTTCTTT. The encoded protein is CASSPPSGGLGTEAFF.